This T cell receptor beta chain was captured by sequencing in a study of blood T cell repertoires in COVID-19. As handled by the study authors: The assay estimated nucleated cells by amplifying reference gene primers. This table comes from immunoSEQ multiplex PCR, and its TCRdb copy is limited to in-frame clones, with some not included. Clonal size and the V and J genes are those of that table, whereas D and trimming came from the DNA. The table has 120,000 to 150,000 clones, 75% to 90% seen once. The trim removed 2 bases at V and 2 bases at J, leaving 0 bases unmatched. Germline V gives CDR1 LGHDT, CDR2 YNNKEL (reference sequence). CDR3 length: 14 residues. This clone was seen only once.

The sequencing sample was made of peripheral blood. The chain couples TRBV3-1 (or the pseudogene TRBV3-2) to TRBJ2-1, with 7 bases that match TRBD1. This TCR derives from a man between 18 and 35 years old with COVID-19, enrolled during active disease. CDR3 bases: TGTGCCAGCAGCCAACAGGGGGCCTACAATGAGCAGTTCTTC. The encoded protein is CASSQQGAYNEQFF.